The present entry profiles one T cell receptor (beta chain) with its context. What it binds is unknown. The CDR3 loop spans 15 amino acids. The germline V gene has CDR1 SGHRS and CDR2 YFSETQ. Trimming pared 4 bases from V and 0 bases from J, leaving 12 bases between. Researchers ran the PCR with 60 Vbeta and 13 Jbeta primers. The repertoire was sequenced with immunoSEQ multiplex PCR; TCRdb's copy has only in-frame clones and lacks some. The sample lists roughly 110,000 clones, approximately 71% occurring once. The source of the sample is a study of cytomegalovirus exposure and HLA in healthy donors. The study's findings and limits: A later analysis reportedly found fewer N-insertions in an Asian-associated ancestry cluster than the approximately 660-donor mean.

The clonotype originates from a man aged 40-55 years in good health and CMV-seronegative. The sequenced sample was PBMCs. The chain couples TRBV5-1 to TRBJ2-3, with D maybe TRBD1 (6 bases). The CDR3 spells CASSPEDSSTDTQYF. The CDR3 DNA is TGCGCCAGCAGCCCGGAGGACAGCAGCACAGATACGCAGTATTTT.